The rows below give T cell receptor beta chains drawn from one sample of a study of cytomegalovirus exposure and HLA in healthy donors. Clones were sequenced by immunoSEQ multiplex PCR, and TCRdb holds only the in-frame ones, with some missing. This sample's table reports 85,000 or so clones. The sequenced sample was PBMCs. Source of these receptors: a woman aged 25 to 39 in good health and CMV-seronegative. Each CDR3 is given with its conserved first and last residue. D genes are given only for firm matches.

TRBV5-8	-	TRBJ2-3	TGTGCCAGCAGCCCCTCGAGGGCTTCAGATACGCAGTATTTT	CASSPSRASDTQYF
TRBV6-1	TRBD2	TRBJ2-7	TGTGCCAGCAGTGAATCTAGCGGGAGCTCCTACGAGCAGTACTTC	CASSESSGSSYEQYF
TRBV6-1	-	TRBJ1-3	TGTGCCAGCAGTGAAGAGCTGTCAGGGGGAAACACCATATATTTT	CASSEELSGGNTIYF
TRBV6-1	TRBD1	TRBJ1-1	TGTGCCAGCCGATGGGGCAGGGGGCTTGGTGAAGCTTTCTTT	CASRWGRGLGEAFF
TRBV9	TRBD1	TRBJ1-2	TGTGCCAGCAGCGGACGGACAGGGGTTGGCTACACCTTC	CASSGRTGVGYTF
TRBV7-9	-	TRBJ2-1	TGTGCCAGCAGCTTAGGGGGCGGGAAGCAGTTCTTC	CASSLGGGKQFF
TRBV5-4	-	TRBJ2-7	TGTGCCAGCAGCTCCTCGAGCTCCTACGAGCAGTACTTC	CASSSSSSYEQYF
TRBV6-1	-	TRBJ2-7	TGTGCCAGCAGCACGGACAGATCCTACGAGCAGTACTTC	CASSTDRSYEQYF
TRBV11-2	TRBD2	TRBJ2-5	TGTGCCAGCAGCCGGGGGACTAGCGTAAAGACCCAGTACTTC	CASSRGTSVKTQYF
TRBV5-4	-	TRBJ1-1	TGTGCCAGCAGCTCGAGGGAGAACACTGAAGCTTTCTTT	CASSSRENTEAFF
TRBV30	-	TRBJ1-1	TGTGCCTGGAGTGTACCCCGAGGACAGTTGAACACTGAAGCTTTCTTT	CAWSVPRGQLNTEAFF
TRBV28	-	TRBJ1-2	TGTGCCAGCAGTTCTACGGGGGTTCCCTATGGCTACACCTTC	CASSSTGVPYGYTF
TRBV7-2	TRBD2	TRBJ2-7	TGTGCCAGCAGCTTTTCAAACCGACTAGCGGGACCCTACGAGCAGTACTTC	CASSFSNRLAGPYEQYF
TRBV4-1	TRBD1	TRBJ2-2	TGCGCCAGCAGCCAAGGGGACAGGGTCGGCGGGGAGCTGTTTTTT	CASSQGDRVGGELFF
TRBV5-1	-	TRBJ1-1	TGCGCCAGCAGCTTGGTTCCGGGACAGAACACTGAAGCTTTCTTT	CASSLVPGQNTEAFF
TRBV28	TRBD2	TRBJ2-7	TGTGCCAGCACCCGGGGGGGGGCGTCCTACGAGCAGTACTTC	CASTRGGASYEQYF
TRBV29-1	-	TRBJ1-1	TGCAGCGCCACAAAACAGGGCATGAACACTGAAGATTTCTTT	CSATKQGMNTEDFF
TRBV11-3	TRBD2	TRBJ2-5	TGTGCCAGCAGTATTCAAGCGGGGGAGACCCAGTACTTC	CASSIQAGETQYF
TRBV6-1	-	TRBJ1-1	TGTGCCAGCAGTGTAAAGGGGGTGAACACTGAAGCTTTCTTT	CASSVKGVNTEAFF
TRBV4-1	-	TRBJ1-2	TGCGCCAGCAGCCCAAGCGTGGCCCTCTACGGCTATGGCTACACCTTC	CASSPSVALYGYGYTF